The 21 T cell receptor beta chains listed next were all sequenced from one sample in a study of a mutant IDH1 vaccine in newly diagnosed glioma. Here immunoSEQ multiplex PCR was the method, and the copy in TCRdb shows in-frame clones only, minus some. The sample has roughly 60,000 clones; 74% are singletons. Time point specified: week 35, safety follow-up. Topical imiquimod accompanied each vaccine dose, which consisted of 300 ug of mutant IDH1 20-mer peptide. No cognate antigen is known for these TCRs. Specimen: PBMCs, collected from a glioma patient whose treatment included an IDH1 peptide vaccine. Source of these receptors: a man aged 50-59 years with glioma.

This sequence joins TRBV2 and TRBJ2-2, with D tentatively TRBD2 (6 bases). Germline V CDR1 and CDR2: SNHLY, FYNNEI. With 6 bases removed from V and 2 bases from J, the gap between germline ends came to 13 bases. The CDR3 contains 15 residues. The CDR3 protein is CASSGGSRNTGELFF. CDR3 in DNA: TGTGCCAGCAGCGGGGGTAGTCGAAACACCGGGGAGCTGTTTTTT.

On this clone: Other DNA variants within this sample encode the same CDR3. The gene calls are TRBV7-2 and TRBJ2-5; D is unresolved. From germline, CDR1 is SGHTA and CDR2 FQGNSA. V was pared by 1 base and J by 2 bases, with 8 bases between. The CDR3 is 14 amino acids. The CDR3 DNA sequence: TGTGCCAGCAGCTTAGATTCAGGTCAAGAGACCCAGTACTTC. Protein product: CASSLDSGQETQYF.

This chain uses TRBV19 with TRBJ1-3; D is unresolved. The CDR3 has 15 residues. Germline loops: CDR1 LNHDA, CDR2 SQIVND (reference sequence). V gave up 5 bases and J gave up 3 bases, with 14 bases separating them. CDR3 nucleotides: TGTGCCAGTAGTCCTCTCGCCACGGGTGGAAACACCATATATTTT. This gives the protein CASSPLATGGNTIYF.

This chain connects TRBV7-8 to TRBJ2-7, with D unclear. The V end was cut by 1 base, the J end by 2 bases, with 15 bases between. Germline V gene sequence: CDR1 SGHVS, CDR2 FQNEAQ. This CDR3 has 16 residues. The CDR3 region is CASSLEAAVGTYEQYF. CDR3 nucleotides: TGTGCCAGCAGCTTAGAGGCAGCCGTCGGAACCTACGAGCAGTACTTC.

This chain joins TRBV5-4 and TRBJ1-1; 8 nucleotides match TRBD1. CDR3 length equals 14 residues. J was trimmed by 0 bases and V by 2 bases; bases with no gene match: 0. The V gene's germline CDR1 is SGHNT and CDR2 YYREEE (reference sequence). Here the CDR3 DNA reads TGTGCCAGCAGCTTACAGGGGGTGAACACTGAAGCTTTCTTT. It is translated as CASSLQGVNTEAFF. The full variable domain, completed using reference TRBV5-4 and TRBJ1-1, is ETGVTQSPTHLIKTRGQQVTLRCSSQSGHNTVSWYQQALGQGPQFIFQYYREEENGRGNFPPRFSGLQFPNYSSELNVNALELDDSALYLCASSLQGVNTEAFFGQGTRLTVV.

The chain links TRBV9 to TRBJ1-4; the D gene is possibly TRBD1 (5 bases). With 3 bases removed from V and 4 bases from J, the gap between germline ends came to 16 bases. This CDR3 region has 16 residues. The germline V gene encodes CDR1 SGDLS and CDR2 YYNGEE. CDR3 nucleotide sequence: TGTGCCAGCAGCGCCCGGGACCGAGGTTTTAATGAAAAACTGTTTTTT. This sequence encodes CASSARDRGFNEKLFF.

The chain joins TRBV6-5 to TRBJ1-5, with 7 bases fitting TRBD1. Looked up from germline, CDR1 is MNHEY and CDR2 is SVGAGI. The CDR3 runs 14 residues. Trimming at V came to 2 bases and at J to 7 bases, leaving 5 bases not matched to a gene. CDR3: CASSYIRGQQPQHF. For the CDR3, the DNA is TGTGCCAGCAGTTACATTAGGGGGCAACAGCCCCAGCATTTT.

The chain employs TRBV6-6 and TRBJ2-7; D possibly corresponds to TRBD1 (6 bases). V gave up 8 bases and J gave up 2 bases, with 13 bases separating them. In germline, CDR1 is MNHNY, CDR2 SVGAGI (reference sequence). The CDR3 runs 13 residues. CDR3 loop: CASRDITAYEQYF. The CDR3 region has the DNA TGTGCCAGCCGGGACATTACGGCCTACGAGCAGTACTTC.

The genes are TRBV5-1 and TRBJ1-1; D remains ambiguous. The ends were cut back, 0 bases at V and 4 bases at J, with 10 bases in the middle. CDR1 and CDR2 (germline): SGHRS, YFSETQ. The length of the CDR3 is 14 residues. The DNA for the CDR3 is TGCGCCAGCAGCTTGGAGGCTGCGTTCACTGAAGCTTTCTTT. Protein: CASSLEAAFTEAFF.

The CDR3 DNA sequence: TGCGCCAGCAGCTCTGGGAGCTCCTACGAGCAGTACTTC. It specifies CASSSGSSYEQYF. The chain carries TRBV5-1 and TRBJ2-7; tentative D call: TRBD2 (5 bases). This CDR3 region has 13 residues. Trimming left V 3 bases short and J 0 bases short, with 7 bases between. Looked up from germline, CDR1 is SGHRS and CDR2 is YFSETQ.

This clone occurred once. CDR3 loop: CASSSGQDGNQPQHF. CDR3 nucleotides: TGCGCCAGCAGCTCCGGACAGGATGGCAATCAGCCCCAGCATTTT. The V and J genes are TRBV5-1 and TRBJ1-5; 7 nucleotides agree with TRBD1. Germline values: CDR1 SGHRS, CDR2 YFSETQ. The CDR3 totals 15 residues. The J segment lost 2 bases and the V segment lost 3 bases, leaving 5 bases of the junction unmatched.

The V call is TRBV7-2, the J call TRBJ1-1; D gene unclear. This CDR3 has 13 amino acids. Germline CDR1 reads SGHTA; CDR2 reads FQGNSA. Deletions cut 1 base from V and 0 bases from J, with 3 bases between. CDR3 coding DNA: TGTGCCAGCAGCTTAGTCTTGAACACTGAAGCTTTCTTT. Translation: CASSLVLNTEAFF.

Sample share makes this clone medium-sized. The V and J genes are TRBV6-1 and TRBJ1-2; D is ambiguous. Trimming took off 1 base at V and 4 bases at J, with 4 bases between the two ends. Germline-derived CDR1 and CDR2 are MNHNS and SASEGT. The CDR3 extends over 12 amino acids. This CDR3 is CASSEDTYGYTF. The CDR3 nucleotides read TGTGCCAGCAGTGAAGATACCTATGGCTACACCTTC.

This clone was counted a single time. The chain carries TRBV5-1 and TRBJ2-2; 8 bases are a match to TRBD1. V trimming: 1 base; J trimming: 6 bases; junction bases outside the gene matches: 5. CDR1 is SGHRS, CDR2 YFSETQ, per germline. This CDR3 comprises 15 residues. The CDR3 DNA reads TGCGCCAGCAGCTTGACCCAGACAGGGGCCGGGGAGCTGTTTTTT. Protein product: CASSLTQTGAGELFF.

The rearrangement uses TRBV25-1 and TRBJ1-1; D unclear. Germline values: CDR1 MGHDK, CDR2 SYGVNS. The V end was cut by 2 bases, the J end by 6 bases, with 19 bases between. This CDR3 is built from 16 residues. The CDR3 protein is CASSERWKEWIPEAFF. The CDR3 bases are TGTGCCAGCAGTGAAAGGTGGAAGGAGTGGATACCTGAAGCTTTCTTT.

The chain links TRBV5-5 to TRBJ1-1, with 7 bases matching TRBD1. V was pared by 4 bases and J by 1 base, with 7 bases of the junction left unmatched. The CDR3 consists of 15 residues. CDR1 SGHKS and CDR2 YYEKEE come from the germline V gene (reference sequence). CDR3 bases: TGTGCCAGCAGCGTCAGGGGGTATGAGAACACTGAAGCTTTCTTT. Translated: CASSVRGYENTEAFF.

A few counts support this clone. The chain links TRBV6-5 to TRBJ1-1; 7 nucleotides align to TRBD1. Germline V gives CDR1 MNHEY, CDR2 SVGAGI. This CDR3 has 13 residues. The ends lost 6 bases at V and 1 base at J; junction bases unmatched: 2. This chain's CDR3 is CASRRQGNTEAFF. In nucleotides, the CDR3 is TGTGCCAGCAGGCGACAGGGGAACACTGAAGCTTTCTTT.

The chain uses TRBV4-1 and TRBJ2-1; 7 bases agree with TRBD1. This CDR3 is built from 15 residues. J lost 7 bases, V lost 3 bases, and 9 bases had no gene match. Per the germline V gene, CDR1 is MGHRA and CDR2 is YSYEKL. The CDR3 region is CASSQSDRVFNEQFF. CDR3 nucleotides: TGCGCCAGCAGCCAGTCTGACAGGGTTTTTAATGAGCAGTTCTTC.

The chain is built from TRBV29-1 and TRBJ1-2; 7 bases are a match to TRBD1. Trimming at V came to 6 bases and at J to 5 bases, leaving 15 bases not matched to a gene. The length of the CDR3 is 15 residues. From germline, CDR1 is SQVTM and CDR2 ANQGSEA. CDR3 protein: CSVSGTGTAAYGYTF. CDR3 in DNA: TGCAGCGTCTCCGGTACCGGGACAGCTGCTTATGGCTACACCTTC.

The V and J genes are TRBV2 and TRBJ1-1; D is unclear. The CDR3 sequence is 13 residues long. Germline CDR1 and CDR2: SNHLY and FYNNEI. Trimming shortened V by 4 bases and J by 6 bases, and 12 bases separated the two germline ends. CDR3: CASSVSGLSEAFF. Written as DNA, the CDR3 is TGTGCCAGCAGTGTGTCTGGATTATCTGAAGCTTTCTTT.

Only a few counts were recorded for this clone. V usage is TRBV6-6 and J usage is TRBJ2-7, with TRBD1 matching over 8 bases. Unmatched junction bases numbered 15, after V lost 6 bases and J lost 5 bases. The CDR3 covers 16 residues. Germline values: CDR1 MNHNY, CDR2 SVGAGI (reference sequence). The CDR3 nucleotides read TGTGCCAGCAGAACAGAACGACAGGGGAGGACCCACGAGCAGTACTTC. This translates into CASRTERQGRTHEQYF.